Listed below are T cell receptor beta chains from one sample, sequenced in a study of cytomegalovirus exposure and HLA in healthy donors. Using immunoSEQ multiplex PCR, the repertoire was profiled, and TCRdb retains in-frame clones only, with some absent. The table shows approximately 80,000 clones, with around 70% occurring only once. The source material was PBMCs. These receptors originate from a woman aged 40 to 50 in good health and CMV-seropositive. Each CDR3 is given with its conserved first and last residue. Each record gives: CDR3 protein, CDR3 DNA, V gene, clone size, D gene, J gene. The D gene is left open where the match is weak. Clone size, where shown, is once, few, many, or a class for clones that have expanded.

CASSPRDRVKTQYF	TGTGCCAGCAGTCCGAGGGACAGGGTGAAGACCCAGTACTTC	TRBV6-6	.	TRBD1	TRBJ2-5
CASRAPGQGSYGYTF	TGTGCCAGCAGGGCTCCGGGACAGGGGTCCTATGGCTACACCTTC	TRBV6-5	.	TRBD1	TRBJ1-2
CATSNHGTAKEETQYF	TGTGCCACCTCCAACCATGGGACAGCGAAAGAAGAGACCCAGTACTTC	TRBV15	.	TRBD1	TRBJ2-5
CSVSLQETQYF	TGCAGCGTTTCACTTCAAGAGACCCAGTACTTC	TRBV29-1	.	.	TRBJ2-5
CAISGDRVNSNQPQHF	TGTGCCATCTCGGGGGACAGGGTAAATAGCAATCAGCCCCAGCATTTT	TRBV10-3	.	TRBD1	TRBJ1-5
CASSLSAGSDEQYF	TGCGCCAGCAGCTTGTCTGCGGGTAGCGACGAGCAGTACTTC	TRBV5-1	.	.	TRBJ2-7
CASSFAATLYGYTF	TGTGCCAGCAGCTTCGCCGCAACTCTCTATGGCTACACCTTC	TRBV7-9	.	.	TRBJ1-2
CSGGQGTDTQYF	TGCAGCGGGGGACAGGGCACAGATACGCAGTATTTT	TRBV29-1	.	TRBD1	TRBJ2-3
CASSLYGSEKLFF	TGTGCCAGCAGCTTATATGGCTCCGAAAAACTGTTTTTT	TRBV5-6	few	.	TRBJ1-4
CASSLREGRINQPQHF	TGTGCCAGTAGTTTGAGGGAGGGGCGAATCAATCAGCCCCAGCATTTT	TRBV19	.	.	TRBJ1-5
CASSPFLAGAVYEQYF	TGTGCCAGCTCACCATTCCTAGCGGGGGCTGTCTACGAGCAGTACTTC	TRBV18	.	TRBD2	TRBJ2-7
CASDPGQGATEAFF	TGTGCCAGCGATCCGGGACAGGGGGCCACTGAAGCTTTCTTT	TRBV6-1	.	TRBD1	TRBJ1-1
CASSFLGRTYEQYF	TGTGCCAGCAGCTTCTTGGGCAGAACCTACGAGCAGTACTTC	TRBV5-6	.	.	TRBJ2-7
CASSLQMAGYTF	TGTGCCAGCAGTCTCCAAATGGCCGGCTACACCTTC	TRBV7-9	.	.	TRBJ1-2
CASRSTSGRAWQTPTDTQYF	TGTGCCAGCAGGTCAACTAGCGGGAGGGCCTGGCAAACCCCCACAGATACGCAGTATTTT	TRBV27	.	TRBD2	TRBJ2-3
CASSKPTNTEAFF	TGTGCCAGCAGTAAGCCAACGAACACTGAAGCTTTCTTT	TRBV6-6	.	.	TRBJ1-1
CASSWDKLGDYGYTF	TGTGCCAGCAGCTGGGACAAGCTCGGGGACTATGGCTACACCTTC	TRBV7-9	.	.	TRBJ1-2
CASSFLGALQPQHF	TGTGCCAGCAGTTTCCTGGGGGCGCTTCAGCCCCAGCATTTT	TRBV28	.	.	TRBJ1-5
CASSYLGGDRYGYTF	TGTGCCAGCAGTTATCTGGGGGGGGATCGCTATGGCTACACCTTC	TRBV6-6	.	.	TRBJ1-2
CASRPTSGSTGELFF	TGCGCCAGCAGACCCACTAGCGGGAGCACCGGGGAGCTGTTTTTT	TRBV10-1	.	TRBD2	TRBJ2-2
CASSYDRGNTEAFF	TGTGCCAGCAGCTACGACAGGGGGAACACTGAAGCTTTCTTT	TRBV5-4	.	TRBD1	TRBJ1-1
CASRWTGGDTGELFF	TGTGCCAGCAGATGGACAGGGGGGGACACCGGGGAGCTGTTTTTT	TRBV14	.	TRBD1	TRBJ2-2
CASSQHAENYGYTF	TGCGCCAGCAGTCAACACGCGGAAAACTATGGCTACACCTTC	TRBV23-1	few	.	TRBJ1-2
CASSKRGGETEAFF	TGTGCCAGCTCCAAAAGGGGGGGTGAAACTGAAGCTTTCTTT	TRBV6-1	.	.	TRBJ1-1
CASALAVSYEQYF	TGTGCCAGCGCCCTGGCGGTCTCCTACGAGCAGTACTTC	TRBV27	.	.	TRBJ2-7
CASSLAQDSFYTF	TGTGCCAGCAGCTTAGCCCAGGACAGCTTCTACACCTTC	TRBV7-6	.	.	TRBJ1-2
CASSWGTGGNQPQHF	TGTGCCAGCAGCTGGGGGACAGGTGGTAATCAGCCCCAGCATTTT	TRBV7-9	.	TRBD1	TRBJ1-5
CASSRSLVLGNTIYF	TGTGCCAGCAGCCGCTCCCTCGTTCTAGGAAACACCATATATTTT	TRBV7-2	.	.	TRBJ1-3
CASSFPAGTDTQYF	TGCGCCAGCAGCTTCCCAGCGGGGACAGATACGCAGTATTTT	TRBV5-1	.	TRBD2	TRBJ2-3
CAWSPYDSWDQPQHF	TGTGCCTGGAGTCCCTATGACAGCTGGGATCAGCCCCAGCATTTT	TRBV30	.	.	TRBJ1-5
CASSPRARADTQYF	TGTGCCAGCAGTCCTCGAGCGCGTGCAGATACGCAGTATTTT	TRBV27	.	.	TRBJ2-3
CASSYSKASQPQHF	TGTGCCAGCAGTTACTCGAAAGCGTCCCAGCCCCAGCATTTT	TRBV6-5	.	.	TRBJ1-5
CASSPGTGGYEQYF	TGTGCCAGCAGTCCCGGGACAGGGGGTTACGAGCAGTACTTC	TRBV7-9	once	TRBD1	TRBJ2-7
CASSTTVNTEAFF	TGCGCCAGCAGTACGACAGTGAACACTGAAGCTTTCTTT	TRBV10-2	few	.	TRBJ1-1
CASSSGTPEQFF	TGCGCCAGCAGCTCAGGGACACCTGAGCAGTTCTTC	TRBV5-1	few	.	TRBJ2-1
CAWSVRLGLSSYNSPLHF	TGTGCCTGGAGTGTACGGTTGGGCCTAAGCTCCTATAATTCACCCCTCCACTTT	TRBV30	.	.	TRBJ1-6
CATSRDMEGARGNTIYF	TGTGCCACCAGCAGAGATATGGAGGGGGCGCGGGGAAACACCATATATTTT	TRBV15	.	TRBD1	TRBJ1-3
CASSSDPSTDTQYF	TGTGCCAGCTCTAGCGACCCGAGCACAGATACGCAGTATTTT	TRBV6-1	.	.	TRBJ2-3
CASSQEHRVPGELFF	TGCGCCAGCAGCCAAGAACACAGGGTTCCCGGGGAGCTGTTTTTT	TRBV4-1	few	.	TRBJ2-2
CASSLSGKQGFGNQPQHF	TGTGCCAGCAGTTTATCGGGCAAACAGGGTTTCGGCAATCAGCCCCAGCATTTT	TRBV28	.	.	TRBJ1-5
CASSLVNSYEQYF	TGCGCCAGCAGCTTGGTCAACTCCTACGAGCAGTACTTC	TRBV5-1	.	.	TRBJ2-7
CASSLGQENTEAFF	TGTGCCAGCAGTTTAGGACAGGAGAACACTGAAGCTTTCTTT	TRBV6-1	few	TRBD1	TRBJ1-1